The clone carrying this TCR beta chain was recorded at least ten times. This sample stems from a study of regulatory T cells in long-lasting Graves disease. Described time point: newly diagnosed GD, antithyroid drugs for less than 3 months. Scientists built the TCR library using RNA that was extracted from PBMCs. Patients with Graves' disease were diagnosed by American Thyroid Association guidelines. Tubes containing EDTA received nine milliliters of drawn peripheral blood. With 6 bases clipped from V and 2 bases from J, the junction kept 7 bases outside the gene matches. This CDR3 has 16 amino acids. Assembly of TCR beta libraries relied on iRepertoire HTBI primers together with Arm-PCR of CDR3 regions. TCRdb passed the multiplex PCR reads through MiXCR, listing each CDR3 protein once. The sample includes 360,000 or so distinct CDR3 sequences, approximately 16% of them seen just once. The sample was also reused in another study, on T cells in Graves' hyperthyroidism and ophthalmopathy. According to that study: An initial round of RT-PCR targeting the TCR CDR3 relied on the HTBI primer set.

The source was peripheral blood mononuclear cells (PBMCs), collected at new diagnosis, from a patient treated with antithyroid drugs. The chain joins TRBV12-3 or TRBV12-4 to TRBJ2-1, with TRBD2 identical over 10 bases. This TCR was sampled from a man aged 40-55 years with Graves disease. CDR3 amino acids: CASSRPSGGAYNEQFF. Here the CDR3 DNA reads TGTGCCAGCAGCCGACCCAGCGGGGGGGCCTACAATGAGCAGTTCTTC.